These 3 T cell receptor beta chains were all obtained from the same sample, sequenced in a study of T cell changes during pregnancy in multiple sclerosis (dated by TCRdb to the late 2010s). The library was obtained by the immunoSEQ multiplex PCR assay. TCRdb retrieved this table from immuneACCESS and kept in-frame rearrangements only. Not all clones are present; in checked studies, unresolved V genes account for under half, and no reason is known for the remainder. Across this sample there are approximately 85,000 clones, with 94% seen only once. The top ten hold 2% to 3% of the sample. Sequencing used peripheral blood, obtained in the third trimester of pregnancy. The origin of the receptors is a female donor with multiple sclerosis, enrolled in a pregnancy study.

V and J are TRBV5-6 and TRBJ2-2, with 7 positions matching TRBD1. The CDR3 is made up of 13 amino acids. J lost 7 bases, V lost 4 bases, and 4 bases had no gene match. Per the germline V gene, CDR1 is SGHDT and CDR2 is YYEEEE. The CDR3 DNA reads TGTGCCAGCAGCCATACAGGGGACGGGGAGCTGTTTTTT. This encodes CASSHTGDGELFF.

V usage is TRBV19 and J usage is TRBJ1-1, with D possibly TRBD1 on 6 matching bases. The V gene lost 6 bases and the J gene lost 4 bases, with 18 bases spanning the gap. Germline V gene lookup returns CDR1 LNHDA and CDR2 SQIVND (reference sequence). CDR3 length: 15 residues. Here the CDR3 DNA reads TGTGCCAGTAGGACCGACAGGTACCCGACCACTGAAGCTTTCTTT. Amino acid sequence: CASRTDRYPTTEAFF.

The chain employs TRBV6-5 and TRBJ1-1; D is uncertain. Germline CDR1 MNHEY, CDR2 SVGAGI. V shed 6 bases and J shed 6 bases, with 14 bases lying between them. The CDR3 runs to 13 residues. The CDR3 here is CASSAGFLPEAFF. CDR3 DNA: TGTGCCAGCAGCGCCGGGTTTCTACCTGAAGCTTTCTTT.